The 30 T cell receptor beta chains below come from one sample, sequenced in a study of vaccination and CD4 T cells after COVID-19. The treatment denotes: approximately nine-day PBMC culture with coronavirus spike peptide pools or control peptides (ViraFEST assay). The Oncomine TCR Beta short-read assay was applied to DNA of cultured CD4+ T cells. Via MiXCR, TCRdb re-called the PCR reads, giving one row per CDR3 protein. The table includes just under 20,000 distinct CDR3 sequences, 40% to 65% detected once. The antigens of these receptors remain unknown. The sample comprised CD4+ T cells from blood, cultured in vitro. The source is a human donor who had recovered from COVID-19.

The sample holds a few counts of this clonotype. The gene calls are TRBV10-3 and TRBJ2-5; D possibly corresponds to TRBD2 (6 bases). Germline values: CDR1 ENHRY, CDR2 SYGVKD. The V end was cut by 3 bases, the J end by 5 bases, with 10 bases between. CDR3 length: 13 amino acids. The CDR3 nucleotides are TGTGCCATCAGTGACCCGGCGGGGGAGACCCAGTACTTC. It codes for CAISDPAGETQYF.

The table lists this clonotype with a few counts. The V gene is TRBV20-1, the J gene TRBJ2-7; maybe TRBD2 (5 bases). CDR3 length equals 11 residues. Trimming cost V 3 bases and J 7 bases, with 10 bases left between them. Germline CDR1 and CDR2: DFQATT and SNEGSKA (reference sequence). The chain's CDR3 is CSASPPGEQYF. CDR3 in DNA: TGCAGTGCTAGTCCCCCGGGGGAGCAGTACTTC.

The chain uses TRBV6-1 and TRBJ1-6; TRBD1 is a possible D gene (5 bases). Per germline, CDR1 MNHNS and CDR2 SASEGT. This CDR3 is 16 amino acids long. V was cut by 7 bases and J by 0 bases, with 13 bases left in between. The DNA of the CDR3 is TGTGCCAGCACCCCAGCGGGGGACTCCTATAATTCACCCCTCCACTTT. This encodes CASTPAGDSYNSPLHF.

This clonotype was counted only a few times. The chain carries TRBV2 and TRBJ2-3, with D maybe TRBD2 (7 bases). CDR3 length: 15 amino acids. Trimming took 8 bases from V and 1 from J, leaving 16 bases between them. CDR1 is SNHLY and CDR2 is FYNNEI in the germline V gene. CDR3 in DNA: TGTGCCAGCTCAAAGGGGGGGGCCGGCACAGATACGCAGTATTTT. The encoded protein is CASSKGGAGTDTQYF. Full variable domain (missing parts from reference TRBV2 and TRBJ2-3): EPEVTQTPSHQVTQMGQEVILRCVPISNHLYFYWYRQILGQKVEFLVSFYNNEISEKSEIFDDQFSVERPDGSNFTLKIRSTKLEDSAMYFCASSKGGAGTDTQYFGPGTRLTVL.

The sample holds one count of this clonotype. The V and J genes are TRBV24-1 and TRBJ2-2; perhaps TRBD2 as D (6 bases). This CDR3 has 14 residues. Trimming shortened V by 6 bases and J by 1 base, and 8 bases separated the two germline ends. Germline V CDR1 and CDR2: KGHDR, SFDVKD. CDR3 nucleotide sequence: TGTGCCACCAGTCGGGGGTTGAACACCGGGGAGCTGTTTTTT. Translation gives CATSRGLNTGELFF.

This clonotype was seen a few times. The chain uses TRBV2 and TRBJ2-1; D is uncertain. V gave up 6 bases and J gave up 8 bases, with 17 bases separating them. This CDR3 has 14 residues. Per germline, CDR1 SNHLY and CDR2 FYNNEI. In DNA form, the CDR3 reads TGTGCCAGCAGGGTTCGTGGTCAAGGCTATGAGCAGTTCTTC. Translation: CASRVRGQGYEQFF.

The V and J genes are TRBV18 and TRBJ2-7, with D tentatively TRBD1 or TRBD2 (5 bases each). CDR1 is KGHSH and CDR2 is LQKENI in the germline V gene. Between the trimmed V and J ends, which lost 5 bases and 5 bases, there was a span of 16 bases. The CDR3 runs to 14 residues. CDR3 in amino acids: CASSETGASHEQYF. CDR3 coding DNA: TGTGCCAGCTCAGAGACCGGGGCTTCCCACGAGCAGTACTTC.

This clonotype was seen only a few times. This rearrangement joins TRBV20-1 to TRBJ1-3, with TRBD1 as a possible D gene (6 bases). CDR1 is DFQATT, CDR2 SNEGSKA, per germline (reference sequence). V was trimmed by 0 bases and J by 3 bases, leaving 15 bases between them. There are 16 residues in the CDR3. CDR3 protein: CSARDAERGGGNTIYF. The CDR3 DNA reads TGCAGTGCTAGAGATGCTGAGAGGGGGGGTGGAAACACCATATATTTT.

For this clonotype: Likely a read error: the CDR3 ends without its conserved phenylalanine or tryptophan. This chain joins TRBV28 and TRBJ1-1; possible D gene TRBD1, 5 bases. CDR3 length equals 14 residues. Germline-derived CDR1 and CDR2 are MDHEN and SYDVKM. V was pared by 8 bases and J by 4 bases, with 17 bases between. The CDR3 sequence is CASRRQLTVTEAFS. The CDR3 nucleotides read TGTGCCAGCCGCAGACAGCTTACAGTCACTGAAGCTTTCTCT.

J is TRBJ2-3 and V is TRBV5-1; 8 bases line up with TRBD2. The trim removed 2 bases at V and 4 bases at J, leaving 0 bases unmatched. This CDR3 is 13 amino acids long. In germline, CDR1 is SGHRS, CDR2 YFSETQ. DNA for the CDR3: TGCGCCAGCAGCTTAGCGGGAGCAGATACGCAGTATTTT. Translating gives CASSLAGADTQYF.

The V call is TRBV12-3 or TRBV12-4, the J call TRBJ2-3, with unresolved D. The V gene lost 6 bases and the J gene lost 0 bases, with 7 bases spanning the gap. The CDR3 is 13 amino acids. CDR3 residues: CASRMVSTDTQYF. Here the CDR3 DNA reads TGTGCCAGCAGGATGGTCAGCACAGATACGCAGTATTTT.

The rearrangement links TRBV27 to TRBJ2-2; 8 nucleotides align to TRBD1. Germline V lookup: CDR1 MNHEY, CDR2 SMNVEV (reference sequence). The CDR3 covers 15 residues. V dropped 5 bases and J dropped 8; count of bases not matched to a gene: 10. CDR3 in amino acids: CASSLDRVPSGELFF. In DNA form, the CDR3 reads TGTGCCAGCAGTCTGGACAGGGTTCCGTCAGGGGAGCTGTTTTTT.

Sample share makes this clonotype medium-sized. The chain uses TRBV15 and TRBJ1-6, with no clear D. V dropped 5 bases and J dropped 0 bases, with 5 bases sitting between them. Germline-derived CDR1 and CDR2 are LNHNV and YYDKDF (reference sequence). The CDR3 is made up of 14 amino acids. The CDR3 sequence: CATSGSSYNSPLHF. As DNA, the CDR3 is TGTGCCACCAGCGGCAGCTCCTATAATTCACCCCTCCACTTT.

This clonotype turned up a few times. This chain connects TRBV19 to TRBJ1-5; maybe TRBD1 (6 bases). The germline V gene encodes CDR1 LNHDA and CDR2 SQIVND (reference sequence). This CDR3 is 15 amino acids long. Deletions cut 5 bases from V and 0 bases from J, with 11 bases between. The DNA for the CDR3 is TGTGCCAGTAGTGCGACAGGTCCTAGCAATCAGCCCCAGCATTTT. As protein: CASSATGPSNQPQHF. Variable domain in full (rest from reference TRBV19 and TRBJ1-5): DGGITQSPKYLFRKEGQNVTLSCEQNLNHDAMYWYRQDPGQGLRLIYYSQIVNDFQKGDIAEGYSVSREKKESFPLTVTSAQKNPTAFYLCASSATGPSNQPQHFGDGTRLSIL.

This clonotype was counted between two and nine times. The J gene is TRBJ1-5, the V gene TRBV7-9; TRBD1 matches at 8 bases. The CDR3 has 15 residues. Looked up from germline, CDR1 is SEHNR and CDR2 is FQNEAQ (reference sequence). The ends lost 5 bases at V and 8 bases at J; junction bases unmatched: 11. CDR3: CASSKTGERSEPQHF. The CDR3 DNA sequence: TGTGCCAGCAGCAAGACAGGGGAACGGAGTGAGCCCCAGCATTTT.

The CDR3 coding sequence is TGTGCCAGCAGCCGCCACTCGCGGGGGGAAGTGAAAGGAGAGACCCAGTACTTC. Its translation: CASSRHSRGEVKGETQYF. This chain uses TRBV7-9 with TRBJ2-5, with TRBD2 matching 8 bases. The CDR3 spans 18 residues. V was clipped by 5 bases and J by 4 bases; unmatched bases: 18. Germline assignment: CDR1 SEHNR and CDR2 FQNEAQ (reference sequence).

This clonotype was seen more than once but under ten times. This sequence joins TRBV28 and TRBJ2-4; D gene unclear. This CDR3 comprises 16 residues. V lost 1 base and J lost 1, with 11 bases in between. The germline V gene encodes CDR1 MDHEN and CDR2 SYDVKM. The CDR3 is CASSLYTKGAKNIQYF. CDR3 DNA: TGTGCCAGCAGTTTATACACCAAAGGGGCCAAAAACATTCAGTACTTC.

The chain recombines TRBV10-3 with TRBJ1-5, with D unclear. Trimming left V 3 bases short and J 0 bases short, with 6 bases between. The CDR3 runs 14 residues. Germline V gene sequence: CDR1 ENHRY, CDR2 SYGVKD. CDR3 region: CAISDGLSNQPQHF. CDR3 DNA sequence: TGTGCCATCAGTGACGGACTTAGCAATCAGCCCCAGCATTTT.

This chain connects TRBV19 to TRBJ2-3; 7 positions match TRBD2. The CDR3 consists of 15 residues. CDR1 and CDR2 (germline): LNHDA, SQIVND (reference sequence). Germline trimming cut 6 bases from V and 6 bases from J; bases unmatched to any gene: 12. The CDR3 DNA is TGTGCCAGTAGCCGCGGGGAGGGAGCCACGGATACGCAGTATTTT. This codes for CASSRGEGATDTQYF.

The V and J genes are TRBV28 and TRBJ2-7; no clear D. The V end was cut by 1 base, the J end by 12 bases, with 16 bases between. This CDR3 comprises 13 residues. From germline, CDR1 is MDHEN and CDR2 SYDVKM. CDR3 residues: CASSLSHGHLWYF. The CDR3 DNA follows: TGTGCCAGCAGTTTATCCCACGGTCATCTTTGGTACTTC.

The chain employs TRBV19 and TRBJ2-2; TRBD2 matches at 8 bases. J lost 5 bases, V lost 7 bases, and 9 bases had no gene match. This CDR3 contains 15 residues. Per germline, CDR1 LNHDA and CDR2 SQIVND (reference sequence). CDR3 region: CASTGGRSSTGELFF. CDR3 sequence (DNA): TGTGCCAGTACGGGGGGGCGCTCGTCGACCGGGGAGCTGTTTTTT.

This rearrangement joins TRBV7-9 to TRBJ1-4; 8 bases fit TRBD1. The CDR3 length is 16 residues. With 2 bases clipped from V and 5 bases from J, the junction kept 7 bases outside the gene matches. CDR1 is SEHNR, CDR2 FQNEAQ, per germline (reference sequence). The CDR3 region has the DNA TGTGCCAGCAGCTTACTCCTGGACAGGGCGAATGAAAAACTGTTTTTT. It yields the protein CASSLLLDRANEKLFF.

V usage is TRBV5-1 and J usage is TRBJ2-3; 8 nucleotides align to TRBD1. Germline V lookup: CDR1 SGHRS, CDR2 YFSETQ. The CDR3 totals 17 residues. V trimming: 0 bases; J trimming: 4 bases; junction bases outside the gene matches: 10. For the CDR3, the DNA is TGCGCCAGCAGCTTGGCTCAGGGGGCTCTTATCGCAGATACGCAGTATTTT. As protein: CASSLAQGALIADTQYF.

The V gene is TRBV6-5, the J gene TRBJ2-7, with a possible D match to TRBD2 (6 bases). The CDR3 covers 15 residues. With 2 bases removed from V and 0 bases from J, the gap between germline ends came to 11 bases. CDR1 is MNHEY and CDR2 is SVGAGI in the germline V gene. The CDR3 protein is CASSYGGSSSYEQYF. The DNA for the CDR3 is TGTGCCAGCAGTTACGGGGGGTCGAGCTCCTACGAGCAGTACTTC.

The V call is TRBV6-1, the J call TRBJ2-3; TRBD2 aligns across 14 bases. The J segment lost 7 bases and the V segment lost 6 bases, leaving 3 bases of the junction unmatched. The CDR3 is made up of 14 amino acids. Germline values: CDR1 MNHNS, CDR2 SASEGT. The CDR3 nucleotides are TGTGCCAGCAGGGGACTAGCGGGAGCCAATACGCAGTATTTT. This gives the protein CASRGLAGANTQYF.

J is TRBJ2-2 and V is TRBV6-2 or TRBV6-3; 13 positions agree with TRBD2. This CDR3 contains 15 residues. Trimming took 5 bases from V and 13 from J; bases not matched to a gene: 10. CDR1 and CDR2 (germline): MNHEY, SVGEGT. The CDR3 here is CASSPGTSGEQRLFF. The CDR3 DNA is TGTGCCAGCAGTCCCGGGACTAGCGGGGAACAAAGGCTGTTTTTT.

The rearrangement joins TRBV20-1 to TRBJ1-5; TRBD1 matches 7 bases. Germline assignment: CDR1 DFQATT and CDR2 SNEGSKA (reference sequence). J lost 2 bases, V lost 7 bases, and 8 bases had no gene match. This CDR3 is 14 amino acids long. CDR3 in amino acids: CSVPGGQGNQPQHF. In nucleotides, the CDR3 is TGCAGTGTCCCAGGGGGGCAAGGCAATCAGCCCCAGCATTTT.

The chain has TRBV28 and TRBJ2-5; D assignment may be TRBD1 or TRBD2 (5 bases each). V gave up 8 bases and J gave up 4 bases, with 14 bases separating them. This CDR3 is built from 13 residues. The germline V gene has CDR1 MDHEN and CDR2 SYDVKM. The CDR3 DNA is TGTGCCAGCCGATCGGGGCCGGTAGAGACCCAGTACTTC. Amino acid sequence: CASRSGPVETQYF.

This chain links TRBV19 with TRBJ2-3, with TRBD2 matching over 9 bases. The V gene end was trimmed by 8 bases and the J gene end by 5 bases; junction bases not matched to a gene: 5. The V gene's germline CDR1 is LNHDA and CDR2 SQIVND (reference sequence). CDR3 length equals 13 residues. The CDR3 region has the DNA TGTGCCAGTTCCGCGGGGGGGCGAGATACGCAGTATTTT. This codes for CASSAGGRDTQYF.

J is TRBJ1-3 and V is TRBV6-5; D not resolved. The V gene lost 2 bases and the J gene lost 1 base, with 6 bases spanning the gap. This CDR3 has 14 residues. CDR1 is MNHEY, CDR2 SVGAGI, per germline. The CDR3 protein is CASSYGSSGNTIYF. CDR3 nucleotides: TGTGCCAGCAGTTACGGTTCGTCTGGAAACACCATATATTTT.